One and the same sample provided the 5 T cell receptor beta chains below, sequenced in a study of blood T cell repertoires in COVID-19. The assay was immunoSEQ multiplex PCR, and TCRdb's table has in-frame clones only and misses some. The sample yields under 30,000 clones, around 86% seen once. The sequenced sample was peripheral blood. These receptors all come from a man aged 50 to 60 with active COVID-19.

V gene TRBV2 combines with J gene TRBJ1-2; D remains ambiguous. The CDR3 is 13 residues long. V was pared by 1 base and J by 7 bases, with 10 bases between. The germline V gene has CDR1 SNHLY and CDR2 FYNNEI. As DNA, the CDR3 is TGTGCCAGCAGTGAAGAGAAACAGTCTGGCTACACCTTC. Translation gives CASSEEKQSGYTF.

The chain recombines TRBV27 with TRBJ2-1; 7 nucleotides line up with TRBD2. The germline V gene has CDR1 MNHEY and CDR2 SMNVEV (reference sequence). Trimming at V came to 2 bases and at J to 7 bases, leaving 5 bases not matched to a gene. The CDR3 length is 14 residues. The CDR3 DNA reads as TGTGCCAGCAGTTTAGCGGGAGAGAAGAATGAGCAGTTCTTC. Translating it yields CASSLAGEKNEQFF.

This chain uses TRBV6-2 or TRBV6-3 with TRBJ2-4, with TRBD2 matching 7 bases. Germline-derived CDR1 and CDR2 are MNHEY and SVGEGT. V was clipped by 2 bases and J by 1 base; unmatched bases: 8. The CDR3 is 17 amino acids. The CDR3 here is CASSYNPGGMAKNIQYF. The DNA for the CDR3 is TGTGCCAGCAGTTACAATCCGGGAGGCATGGCCAAAAACATTCAGTACTTC.

This clone showed up just once. The chain is built from TRBV19 and TRBJ2-7; D is possibly TRBD1 (5 bases). The length of the CDR3 is 16 residues. V was trimmed by 0 bases and J by 0 bases, leaving 12 bases between them. Looked up from germline, CDR1 is LNHDA and CDR2 is SQIVND (reference sequence). CDR3 sequence reads: CASSIDQGALSYEQYF. The DNA for the CDR3 is TGTGCCAGTAGTATAGATCAAGGGGCACTCTCCTACGAGCAGTACTTC.

This sequence joins TRBV7-3 and TRBJ2-2; 9 bases are shared with TRBD1. Trimming at V came to 3 bases and at J to 5 bases, leaving 10 bases not matched to a gene. The V gene's germline CDR1 is SGHTA and CDR2 FQGTGA. This CDR3 contains 17 residues. The CDR3 region has the DNA TGTGCCAGCAGCTTCGATCTGGGACAGGGTCGGACCGGGGAGCTGTTTTTT. Protein sequence: CASSFDLGQGRTGELFF.